The present T cell receptor beta chain was sequenced within a study of blood T cell repertoires in COVID-19. Turning to the study itself: Samples taken during acute and convalescent COVID-19 were collected in the United States, Italy and Spain. Nucleic acid was either cDNA or gDNA, and it came from T cells, B-cell-depleted T cells, or PBMCs.

TCRdb's table, derived via immunoSEQ multiplex PCR, lists solely in-frame clones and lacks some. The profile shows roughly 230,000 clones, 88% of them singletons. This clone was observed a few times. With 2 bases removed from V and 3 bases from J, the gap between germline ends came to 13 bases. The CDR3 totals 15 residues. Germline-derived CDR1 and CDR2 are SEHNR and FQNEAQ (reference sequence). This rearrangement joins TRBV7-9 to TRBJ1-1; D not resolved. This sequence originates from a human donor in a cohort sampled during active COVID-19. Sequences were obtained from peripheral blood. The CDR3 DNA follows: TGTGCCAGCAGCTTATTGGGTTTTGAGGACACTGAAGCTTTCTTT. Translating it yields CASSLLGFEDTEAFF.